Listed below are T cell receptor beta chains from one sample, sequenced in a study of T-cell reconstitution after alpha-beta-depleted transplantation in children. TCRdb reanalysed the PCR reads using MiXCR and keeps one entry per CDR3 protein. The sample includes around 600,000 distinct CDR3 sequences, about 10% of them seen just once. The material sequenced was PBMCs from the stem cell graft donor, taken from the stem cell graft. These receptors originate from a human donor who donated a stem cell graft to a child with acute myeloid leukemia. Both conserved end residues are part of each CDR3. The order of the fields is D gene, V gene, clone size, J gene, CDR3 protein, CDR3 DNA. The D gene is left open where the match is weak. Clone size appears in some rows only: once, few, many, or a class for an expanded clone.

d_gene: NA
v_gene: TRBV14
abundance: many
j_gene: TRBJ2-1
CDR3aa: CASSQGIGPRSYNEQFF
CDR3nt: TGTGCCAGCAGCCAAGGAATCGGGCCCCGCTCCTACAATGAGCAGTTCTTC

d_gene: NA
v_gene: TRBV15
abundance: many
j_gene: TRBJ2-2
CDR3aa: CATRGGAGELFF
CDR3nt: TGTGCCACCAGGGGCGGGGCCGGGGAGCTGTTTTTT

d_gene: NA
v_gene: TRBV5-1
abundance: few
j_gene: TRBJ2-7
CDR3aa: CASSGKQSQGGEQYF
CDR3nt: TGCGCCAGCAGCGGAAAACAATCTCAAGGAGGCGAGCAGTACTTC

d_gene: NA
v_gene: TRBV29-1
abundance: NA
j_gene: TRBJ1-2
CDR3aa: CSVVPNIRGYTF
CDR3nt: TGCAGCGTTGTGCCCAACATTAGAGGCTACACCTTC

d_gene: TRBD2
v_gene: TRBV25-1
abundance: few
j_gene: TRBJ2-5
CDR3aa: CASSESTSGERTQYF
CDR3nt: TGTGCCAGCAGTGAATCGACTAGCGGGGAAAGGACCCAGTACTTC

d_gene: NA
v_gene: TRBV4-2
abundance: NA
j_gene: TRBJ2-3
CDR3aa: CASSHQEVTQYF
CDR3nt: TGTGCCAGCAGCCACCAGGAAGTTACGCAGTATTTT

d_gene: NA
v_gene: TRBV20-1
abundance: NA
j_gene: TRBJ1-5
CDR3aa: CCARPQATSNQPQHF
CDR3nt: TGCTGTGCTAGACCCCAGGCCACTAGCAATCAGCCCCAGCATTTT

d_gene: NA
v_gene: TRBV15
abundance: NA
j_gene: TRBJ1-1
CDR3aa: CATSRSAQAGTEAFF
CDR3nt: TGTGCCACCAGCAGATCTGCCCAAGCGGGGACTGAAGCTTTCTTT

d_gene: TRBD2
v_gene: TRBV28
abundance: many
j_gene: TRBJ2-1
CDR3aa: CASSSPGTIGNEQFF
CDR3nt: TGTGCCAGCAGTTCACCCGGGACTATCGGGAATGAGCAGTTCTTC

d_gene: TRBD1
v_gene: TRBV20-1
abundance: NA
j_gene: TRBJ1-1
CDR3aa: CSARKNRGGYTEAFF
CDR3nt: TGCAGTGCTAGAAAAAACAGGGGGGGGTACACTGAAGCTTTCTTT

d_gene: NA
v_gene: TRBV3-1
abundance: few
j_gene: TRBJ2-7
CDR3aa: CASSQDQPEQYF
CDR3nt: TGTGCCAGCAGTCAAGACCAGCCAGAGCAGTACTTC

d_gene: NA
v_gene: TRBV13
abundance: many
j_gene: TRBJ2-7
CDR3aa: CASSMSSYEQYF
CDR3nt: TGTGCCAGCAGCATGAGCTCCTACGAGCAGTACTTC

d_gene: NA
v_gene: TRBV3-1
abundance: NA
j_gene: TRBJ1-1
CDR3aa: CASSQDRSGAFF
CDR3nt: TGTGCCAGCAGCCAAGACCGGTCAGGGGCTTTCTTT

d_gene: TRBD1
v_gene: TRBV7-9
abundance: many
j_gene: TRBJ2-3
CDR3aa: CASSLYQGEYEQYF
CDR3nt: TGTGCCAGCAGCTTATATCAGGGGGAGTACGAGCAGTATTTT

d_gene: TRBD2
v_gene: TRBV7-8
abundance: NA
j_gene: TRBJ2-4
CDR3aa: CASSLSGREDIQYF
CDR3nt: TGTGCCAGCAGCTTAAGCGGGAGGGAGGACATTCAGTACTTC

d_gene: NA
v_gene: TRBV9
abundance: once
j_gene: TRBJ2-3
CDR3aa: CASSPRAEYTDTQYF
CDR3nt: TGTGCCAGCAGCCCGCGGGCGGAATACACAGATACGCAGTATTTT

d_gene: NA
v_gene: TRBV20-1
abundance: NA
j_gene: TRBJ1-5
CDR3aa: CSAKRGTADSNQPQHF
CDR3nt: TGCAGTGCCAAAAGGGGTACAGCTGATAGCAATCAGCCCCAGCATTTT

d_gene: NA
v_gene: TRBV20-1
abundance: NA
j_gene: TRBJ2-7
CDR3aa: CSARRSGAHEQYF
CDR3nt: TGCAGTGCTAGACGGTCGGGGGCCCACGAGCAGTACTTC

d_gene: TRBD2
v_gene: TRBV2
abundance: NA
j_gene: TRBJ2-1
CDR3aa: CASSDNGRDYNEQFF
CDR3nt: TGTGCCAGCAGTGACAACGGGAGGGATTACAATGAGCAGTTCTTC

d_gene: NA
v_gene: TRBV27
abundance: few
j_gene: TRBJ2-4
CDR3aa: CASSPRGRGAKNIQYF
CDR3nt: TGTGCCAGCAGTCCCCGGGGCAGGGGAGCCAAAAACATTCAGTACTTC

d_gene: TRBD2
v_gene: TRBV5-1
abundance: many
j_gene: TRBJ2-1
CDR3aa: CASSGGSGRAEEQFF
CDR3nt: TGCGCCAGCAGTGGTGGTAGCGGGAGGGCCGAGGAGCAGTTCTTC

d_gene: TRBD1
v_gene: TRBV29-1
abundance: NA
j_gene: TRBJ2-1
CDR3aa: CSGLQGSQFF
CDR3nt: TGCAGTGGATTACAGGGGTCTCAGTTCTTC

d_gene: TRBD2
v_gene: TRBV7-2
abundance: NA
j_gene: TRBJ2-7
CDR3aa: CASSLRAGDLFEQYF
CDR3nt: TGTGCCAGCAGCTTAAGAGCGGGAGACCTCTTCGAGCAGTACTTC

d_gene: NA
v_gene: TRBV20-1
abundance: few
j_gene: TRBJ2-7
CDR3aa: CSARVVPEQYF
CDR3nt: TGCAGTGCTAGAGTTGTACCCGAGCAGTACTTC

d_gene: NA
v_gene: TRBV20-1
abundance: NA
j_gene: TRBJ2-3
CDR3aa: CSARDPRGASTDTQYF
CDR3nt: TGCAGTGCTAGAGATCCCCGGGGCGCTAGCACAGATACGCAGTATTTT

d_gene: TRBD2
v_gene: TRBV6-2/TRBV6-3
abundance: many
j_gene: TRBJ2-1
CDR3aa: CASSFPVAGGTYNEQFF
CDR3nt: TGTGCCAGCAGTTTTCCCGTAGCGGGAGGTACCTACAATGAGCAGTTCTTC

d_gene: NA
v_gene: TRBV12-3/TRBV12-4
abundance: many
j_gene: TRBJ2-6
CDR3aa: CASSLWTFRGPSSGANVLTF
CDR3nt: TGTGCCAGCAGTTTATGGACATTCAGGGGACCCAGCTCTGGGGCCAACGTCCTGACTTTC

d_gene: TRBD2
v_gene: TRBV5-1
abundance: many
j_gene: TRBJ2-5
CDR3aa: CASSSNVVLRGGAGETQYF
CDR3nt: TGCGCCAGCAGCTCAAACGTCGTTTTGCGGGGAGGGGCTGGGGAGACCCAGTACTTC

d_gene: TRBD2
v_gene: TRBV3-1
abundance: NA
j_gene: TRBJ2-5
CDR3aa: CASSPGTSGRKETQYF
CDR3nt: TGTGCCAGCAGCCCCGGGACTAGCGGGAGAAAAGAGACCCAGTACTTC

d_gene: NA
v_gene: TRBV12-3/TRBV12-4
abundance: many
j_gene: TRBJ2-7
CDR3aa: CASRPPGAEGYEQYF
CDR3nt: TGTGCCAGCAGACCCCCCGGGGCCGAGGGCTACGAGCAGTACTTC

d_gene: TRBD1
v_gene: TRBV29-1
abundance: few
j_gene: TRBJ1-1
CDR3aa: CSVEGAYRNTEAFF
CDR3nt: TGCAGCGTGGAGGGGGCTTATAGGAACACTGAAGCTTTCTTT

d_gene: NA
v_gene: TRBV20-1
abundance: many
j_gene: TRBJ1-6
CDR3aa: CSARDTSRSSYNSPLHF
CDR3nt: TGCAGTGCTAGGGACACCTCCCGGAGCTCCTATAATTCACCCCTCCACTTT

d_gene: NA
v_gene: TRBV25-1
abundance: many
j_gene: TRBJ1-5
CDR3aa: CASSEFDNQPQHF
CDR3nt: TGTGCCAGCAGTGAATTCGACAATCAGCCCCAGCATTTT

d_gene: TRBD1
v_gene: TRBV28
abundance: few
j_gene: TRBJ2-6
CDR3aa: CASRENTGAGANVLTF
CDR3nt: TGTGCCAGCAGGGAAAATACAGGGGCTGGGGCCAACGTCCTGACTTTC

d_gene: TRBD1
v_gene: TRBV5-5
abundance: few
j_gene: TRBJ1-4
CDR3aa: CASRGGQGSRRGEKLFF
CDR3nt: TGTGCCAGCAGAGGGGGACAGGGGTCCCGAAGAGGAGAAAAACTGTTTTTT

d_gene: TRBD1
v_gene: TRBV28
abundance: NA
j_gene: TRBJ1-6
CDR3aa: CASSLRRGLSSPLHF
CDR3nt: TGTGCCAGCAGTTTACGGAGGGGGCTCAGTTCACCCCTCCACTTT

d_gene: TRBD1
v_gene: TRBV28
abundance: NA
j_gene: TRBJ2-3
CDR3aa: CASSPTGQGSDTQYF
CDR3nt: TGTGCCAGCAGTCCTACGGGACAGGGGTCAGATACGCAGTATTTT

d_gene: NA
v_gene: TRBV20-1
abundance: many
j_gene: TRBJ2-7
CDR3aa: CSARGTDSSYEQYF
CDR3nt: TGCAGTGCTAGAGGGACAGACAGTTCCTACGAGCAGTACTTC

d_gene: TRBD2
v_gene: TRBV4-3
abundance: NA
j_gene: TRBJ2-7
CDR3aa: CASSQDAGVLYEQYF
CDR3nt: TGCGCCAGCAGCCAAGACGCGGGAGTACTTTACGAGCAGTACTTC

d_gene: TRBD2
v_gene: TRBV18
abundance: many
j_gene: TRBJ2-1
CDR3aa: CASSQLPVDRVTSGSINEQFF
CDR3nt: TGTGCCAGCTCACAGCTACCCGTGGACAGGGTTACTAGCGGGAGTATCAATGAGCAGTTCTTC

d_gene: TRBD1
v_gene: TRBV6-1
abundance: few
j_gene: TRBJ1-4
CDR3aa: CASGRTGATDEKLFF
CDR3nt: TGTGCCAGCGGCCGGACAGGGGCTACTGATGAAAAACTGTTTTTT

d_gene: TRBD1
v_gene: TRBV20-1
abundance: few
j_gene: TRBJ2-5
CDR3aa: CSARPPGQLKTQYF
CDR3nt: TGCAGTGCTAGACCCCCGGGACAGCTGAAGACCCAGTACTTC

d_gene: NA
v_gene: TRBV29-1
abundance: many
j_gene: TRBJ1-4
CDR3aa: CSVATAFNEKLFF
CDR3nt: TGCAGCGTGGCGACAGCGTTTAATGAAAAACTGTTTTTT

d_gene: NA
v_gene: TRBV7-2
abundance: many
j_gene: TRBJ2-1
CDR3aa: CASSSQGYEQFF
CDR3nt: TGTGCCAGCAGCTCACAGGGTTATGAGCAGTTCTTC

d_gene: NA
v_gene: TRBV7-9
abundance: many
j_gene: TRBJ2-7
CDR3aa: CASSLRGRGSVEQYF
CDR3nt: TGTGCCAGCAGCTTAAGGGGACGTGGGAGTGTCGAGCAGTACTTC

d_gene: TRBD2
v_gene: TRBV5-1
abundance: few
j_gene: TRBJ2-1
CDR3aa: CASSDSGVSSYNEQFF
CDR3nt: TGCGCCAGCAGCGATAGCGGGGTGAGCTCCTACAATGAGCAGTTCTTC

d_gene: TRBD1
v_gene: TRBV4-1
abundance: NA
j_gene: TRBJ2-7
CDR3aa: CASSQTGTGGHEQYF
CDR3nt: TGCGCCAGCAGCCAAACCGGGACAGGGGGTCACGAGCAGTACTTC

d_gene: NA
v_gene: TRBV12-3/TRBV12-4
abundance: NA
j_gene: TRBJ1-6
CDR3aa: CASSFLLGNSPLHF
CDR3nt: TGTGCCAGCAGTTTTCTACTCGGGAATTCACCCCTCCACTTT

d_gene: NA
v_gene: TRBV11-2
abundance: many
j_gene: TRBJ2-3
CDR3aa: CASGQSKSTDTQYF
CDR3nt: TGTGCCAGCGGCCAGTCAAAAAGCACAGATACGCAGTATTTT

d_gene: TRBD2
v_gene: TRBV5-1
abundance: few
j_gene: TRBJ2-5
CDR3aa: CASSLAPSLAGGGETQYF
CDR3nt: TGCGCCAGCAGCTTGGCCCCGTCCCTAGCGGGAGGAGGAGAGACCCAGTACTTC

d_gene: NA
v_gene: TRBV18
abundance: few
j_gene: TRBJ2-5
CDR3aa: CASSPRLTETQYF
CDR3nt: TGTGCCAGCTCACCAAGGTTGACTGAGACCCAGTACTTC

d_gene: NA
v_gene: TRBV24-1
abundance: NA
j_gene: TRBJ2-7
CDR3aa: CATSDPADYEQYF
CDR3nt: TGTGCCACCAGTGATCCAGCCGACTACGAGCAGTACTTC

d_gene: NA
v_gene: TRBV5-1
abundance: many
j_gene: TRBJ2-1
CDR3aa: CASSRSNEQFF
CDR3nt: TGCGCCAGCAGCAGATCCAATGAGCAGTTCTTC

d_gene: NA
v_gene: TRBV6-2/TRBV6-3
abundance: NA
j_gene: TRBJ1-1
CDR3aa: CASRSPFRGTEAFF
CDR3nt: TGTGCCAGCAGGTCACCGTTTCGGGGCACTGAAGCTTTCTTT

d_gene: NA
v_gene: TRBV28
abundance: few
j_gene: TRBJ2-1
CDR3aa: CASRKGNYNEQFF
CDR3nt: TGTGCCAGCAGGAAGGGGAACTACAATGAGCAGTTCTTC